This TCR beta chain was profiled in a study of T cell repertoires in cytomegalovirus infection (dated by TCRdb to between 2017 and 2020). In terms of the full investigation: Because public TCR beta signatures pointed to carriage of CMV infection together with the matching HLA type, the HLA type of each donor mattered for the analysis. General study outcomes and caveats: Carriers of CMV infection plus the relevant HLA type were discriminated by the cumulative frequency of public TCR beta family members in the study cohort and in an independent approximately 350-donor cohort. In the ex vivo response, HLA-C-restricted CMV-specific TCR beta clonotypes were dominant, and in two of eight donors the single most frequent clonotype came from this HLA-C-restricted group.

Reading the germline V gene gives CDR1 MNHEY and CDR2 SVGAGI. Its CDR3 holds 14 amino acids, cysteine through phenylalanine. Just CDR3 DNA is preserved here, 42 bases in frame from base 1. Trimming removed 2 bases from V and 1 base from J, leaving 6 bases between the germline ends. Data came from an Illumina HiSeq 1500. TCRdb reran the public reads through fastp at Q25 and MiXCR, keeping productive beta chains. When rows share a CDR3 protein, they turn into one entry using the most common DNA and genes. This sample comprises a few hundred thousand distinct CDR3 sequences, around 15% of them detected only once. The ten top clones hold around 9% of the sample. Points on this clonotype: What this receptor recognizes is not known. No much larger clonotype is one base removed from it; base qualities were not supplied.

Input material: PBMCs. Recombination connected TRBV6-5 to TRBJ2-1, with the D gene uncertain. The sequence was obtained from a human donor in good health (CMV status not recorded). Some clones in this sample may be carry-over from other donors' samples. The CDR3 region: CASSYRVSYNEQFF. In nucleotide form, the sequence is TGTGCCAGCAGTTACAGGGTTTCCTACAATGAGCAGTTCTTC.